A selection of T cell receptor beta chains follows, all from one sample in a study of blood T cell repertoires in COVID-19. Profiling relied on immunoSEQ multiplex PCR, and the TCRdb table lists in-frame clones only, not all of them. The data contain approximately 150,000 clones, around three quarters of them singletons. Material for sequencing was peripheral blood. Receptors originate from a man aged 50 to 60 with acute or convalescent COVID-19. CDR3s include the opening cysteine and the closing phenylalanine or tryptophan. Fields, in order: V gene, clone size, D gene, J gene, CDR3 DNA, CDR3 protein. A D gene is named only where the DNA matches it firmly. Not every row has a clone size; where given, it reads once, few, many or a size class.

V: TRBV11-2
size: -
D: -
J: TRBJ1-2
DNA: TGTGCCAGCAGCTTAGACCTCGGGACTCACTATGGCTACACCTTC
CDR3: CASSLDLGTHYGYTF

V: TRBV5-6
size: -
D: -
J: TRBJ2-2
DNA: TGTGCCAGCAGCTTGGGGGGGCTCTACACCGGGGAGCTGTTTTTT
CDR3: CASSLGGLYTGELFF

V: TRBV11-3
size: -
D: TRBD1
J: TRBJ2-1
DNA: TGTGCCAGCCGTGGGACAGGAGAAAACAATGAGCAGTTCTTC
CDR3: CASRGTGENNEQFF

V: TRBV10-1
size: -
D: TRBD2
J: TRBJ2-1
DNA: TGCGCCAGCAGTGCTCAGGGGTTAGCGGGGCCGGGCAATGAGCAGTTCTTC
CDR3: CASSAQGLAGPGNEQFF

V: TRBV18
size: -
D: -
J: TRBJ1-3
DNA: TGTGCCAGCTCACTCCAGGGGAATGCTGGAAACACCATATATTTT
CDR3: CASSLQGNAGNTIYF

V: TRBV9
size: -
D: -
J: TRBJ1-1
DNA: TGTGCCAGCAGCACGGATGGAGTTAACACTGAAGCTTTCTTT
CDR3: CASSTDGVNTEAFF

V: TRBV2
size: -
D: -
J: TRBJ1-2
DNA: TGTGCCTCCCAGGAGGGTCAAGGATCCATCTATGGCTACACCTTC
CDR3: CASQEGQGSIYGYTF

V: TRBV30
size: -
D: -
J: TRBJ1-6
DNA: TGTGCCTGGAGTGCCGTCCGGGGAGGTAATTCACCCCTCCACTTT
CDR3: CAWSAVRGGNSPLHF

V: TRBV7-2
size: -
D: TRBD2
J: TRBJ2-5
DNA: TGTGCCAGCAGGTCGGGACTACAAGAGACCCAGTACTTC
CDR3: CASRSGLQETQYF

V: TRBV4-2
size: -
D: -
J: TRBJ2-1
DNA: TGTGCCAGCAGCCAAGAGTATGATAGCCGGGAGCAGTTCTTC
CDR3: CASSQEYDSREQFF

V: TRBV7-9
size: -
D: TRBD1
J: TRBJ1-2
DNA: TGTGCCAGCAGCGAACAAAAAGGACAGGGAAATGATGGCTACACCTTC
CDR3: CASSEQKGQGNDGYTF

V: TRBV28
size: -
D: -
J: TRBJ1-2
DNA: TGTGCCAGCAGTTTTCCCGGGGGTTATGACTATGGCTACACCTTC
CDR3: CASSFPGGYDYGYTF

V: TRBV5-1
size: many
D: TRBD2
J: TRBJ2-2
DNA: TGCGCCAGCAGCTTGGCCGGAGGGAGGGACACCGGGGAGCTGTTTTTT
CDR3: CASSLAGGRDTGELFF

V: TRBV29-1
size: once
D: TRBD1
J: TRBJ1-5
DNA: TGCAGCGTCGGAGACGGACAGGGAGTTCAGCCCCAGCATTTT
CDR3: CSVGDGQGVQPQHF

V: TRBV2
size: -
D: -
J: TRBJ1-2
DNA: TGTGCCAGCAGTGAGTCCAGGGGTGGCTACACCTTC
CDR3: CASSESRGGYTF

V: TRBV12-3/TRBV12-4
size: -
D: TRBD1
J: TRBJ1-1
DNA: TGTGCCAGCAGAACAGACAGGGTCGCTGAAGCTTTCTTT
CDR3: CASRTDRVAEAFF

V: TRBV6-1
size: -
D: -
J: TRBJ1-3
DNA: TGTGCCAGCAGTGAAGCCAGGGCCTCTGGAAACACCATATATTTT
CDR3: CASSEARASGNTIYF

V: TRBV19
size: -
D: -
J: TRBJ2-2
DNA: TGTGCCAGTAACGGGGGAGCGAACACCGGGGAGCTGTTTTTT
CDR3: CASNGGANTGELFF

V: TRBV6-5
size: few
D: -
J: TRBJ1-1
DNA: TGTGCCAGCAGTACCCGGAGGGGTTTGAACACTGAAGCTTTCTTT
CDR3: CASSTRRGLNTEAFF

V: TRBV19
size: few
D: -
J: TRBJ1-4
DNA: TGTGCCAGTAGTATCCGGGGGGCCGCGACTAATGAAAAACTGTTTTTT
CDR3: CASSIRGAATNEKLFF

V: TRBV18
size: -
D: TRBD1
J: TRBJ1-3
DNA: TGTGCCAGCTCACTATCGGGACAGTTAGGAAACACCATATATTTT
CDR3: CASSLSGQLGNTIYF

V: TRBV6-5
size: -
D: -
J: TRBJ1-4
DNA: TGTGCCAGCAGTCTACAGGGAGTAGGAGATGAAAAACTGTTTTTT
CDR3: CASSLQGVGDEKLFF

V: TRBV5-1
size: -
D: -
J: TRBJ2-1
DNA: TGCGCCAGCAGCTTGGTATCGGGGTCCAATGAGCAGTTCTTC
CDR3: CASSLVSGSNEQFF

V: TRBV9
size: -
D: TRBD2
J: TRBJ2-5
DNA: TGTGCCAGCAGCGCCCTAGCGGGGGGGCCTCAGGAGACCCAGTACTTC
CDR3: CASSALAGGPQETQYF

V: TRBV6-6
size: -
D: -
J: TRBJ1-5
DNA: TGTGCCAGACCGACAGAGGAAAATCAGCCCCAGCATTTT
CDR3: CARPTEENQPQHF

V: TRBV12-3/TRBV12-4
size: -
D: -
J: TRBJ1-1
DNA: TGTGCCAGCAGTAACAGGGACACTGAAGCTTTCTTT
CDR3: CASSNRDTEAFF

V: TRBV14
size: -
D: -
J: TRBJ1-4
DNA: TGTGCCAGCAGCCAGCGCGACAGGCTTTGGGAAAAACTGTTTTTT
CDR3: CASSQRDRLWEKLFF

V: TRBV3-1/TRBV3-2
size: -
D: -
J: TRBJ2-5
DNA: TGTGCCAGCAGCCGGGGACTGCAAGAGACCCAGTACTTC
CDR3: CASSRGLQETQYF

V: TRBV29-1
size: -
D: TRBD1
J: TRBJ2-1
DNA: TGCAGCGTTGAAGAACCAGGACAGGGGGTATACAATGAGCAGTTCTTC
CDR3: CSVEEPGQGVYNEQFF

V: TRBV24-1
size: -
D: -
J: TRBJ2-3
DNA: TGTGCCACCGAACCAGGGGATAACACAGATACGCAGTATTTT
CDR3: CATEPGDNTDTQYF

V: TRBV28
size: few
D: -
J: TRBJ1-3
DNA: TGTGCCAGCACCCAACTGAGCTCTGGAAACACCATATATTTT
CDR3: CASTQLSSGNTIYF

V: TRBV6-5
size: -
D: -
J: TRBJ1-4
DNA: TGTGCCAGCAGTTACTCCGGAGGCAGGCCAAATGAAAAACTGTTTTTT
CDR3: CASSYSGGRPNEKLFF

V: TRBV12-5
size: once
D: TRBD1
J: TRBJ2-5
DNA: TGTGCTAGTGGTTTGGATGCCCTGACAGGGGCCCAAGAGACCCAGTACTTC
CDR3: CASGLDALTGAQETQYF

V: TRBV28
size: -
D: -
J: TRBJ2-4
DNA: TGTGCCAGCAGTTTTCGGGGCAAAAACATTCAGTACTTC
CDR3: CASSFRGKNIQYF

V: TRBV7-2
size: -
D: -
J: TRBJ1-6
DNA: TGTGCCAGCAGCCGGGAGGGGGATAAATCACCCCTCCACTTT
CDR3: CASSREGDKSPLHF

V: TRBV30
size: -
D: TRBD1
J: TRBJ2-7
DNA: TGTGCCTGGACCCCCCAGGGGGACTACGAGCAGTACTTC
CDR3: CAWTPQGDYEQYF

V: TRBV28
size: -
D: -
J: TRBJ1-2
DNA: TGTGCCAGCAGCCCGGGGGGGGTGGAGGACTATGGCTACACCTTC
CDR3: CASSPGGVEDYGYTF

V: TRBV5-1
size: -
D: -
J: TRBJ2-1
DNA: TGCGCCAGCAGCCAAGGACAGCTCGAGTACAATGAGCAGTTCTTC
CDR3: CASSQGQLEYNEQFF

V: TRBV29-1
size: once
D: -
J: TRBJ2-5
DNA: TGCAGCGTTGAACCTGCGGGCCAAGAGACCCAGTACTTC
CDR3: CSVEPAGQETQYF

V: TRBV18
size: -
D: TRBD1
J: TRBJ1-4
DNA: TGTGCCAGCTCACCATTCAAACAGGGGGATGAAAAACTGTTTTTT
CDR3: CASSPFKQGDEKLFF

V: TRBV6-6
size: -
D: -
J: TRBJ1-1
DNA: TGTGCCAGCAGTTACCCTCCGAACACTGAAGCTTTCTTT
CDR3: CASSYPPNTEAFF

V: TRBV28
size: -
D: -
J: TRBJ1-5
DNA: TGTGCCAGCAGTCTGAGGGGGAGCGGCAATCAGCCCCAGCATTTT
CDR3: CASSLRGSGNQPQHF

V: TRBV3-1/TRBV3-2
size: few
D: TRBD1
J: TRBJ1-3
DNA: TGTGCCAGCAGCCAAGGGAACAGGGGGGCGGGAAACACCATATATTTT
CDR3: CASSQGNRGAGNTIYF

V: TRBV15
size: -
D: -
J: TRBJ2-1
DNA: TGTGCCACCAGCAGAGATCCCGACTCCGAGCAGTTCTTC
CDR3: CATSRDPDSEQFF

V: TRBV12-3/TRBV12-4
size: -
D: TRBD1
J: TRBJ1-4
DNA: TGTGCCACCGGATTGAGGGGGCGGGAAAAACTGTTTTTT
CDR3: CATGLRGREKLFF

V: TRBV28
size: -
D: -
J: TRBJ2-2
DNA: TGTGCCAGCAGTATACCGGGAAACACCGGGGAGCTGTTTTTT
CDR3: CASSIPGNTGELFF

V: TRBV5-1
size: -
D: TRBD1
J: TRBJ1-2
DNA: TGCGCCAGCAGCCCGATAACAGGGGTGTATGGCTACACCTTC
CDR3: CASSPITGVYGYTF

V: TRBV5-6
size: -
D: TRBD2
J: TRBJ2-5
DNA: TGTGCCAGCAGCCACCCAAGCGGGGGGCCTAAAGAGACCCAGTACTTC
CDR3: CASSHPSGGPKETQYF

V: TRBV3-1/TRBV3-2
size: -
D: -
J: TRBJ1-1
DNA: TGTGCCAGCACGGGGAGAGACACTTACACTGAAGCTTTCTTT
CDR3: CASTGRDTYTEAFF

V: TRBV5-1
size: few
D: -
J: TRBJ1-1
DNA: TGCGCCAGCAGCTTGGGGGGCTTGAACACTGAAGCTTTCTTT
CDR3: CASSLGGLNTEAFF

V: TRBV11-2
size: -
D: TRBD2
J: TRBJ2-5
DNA: TGTGCCAGCAGCTGGACTAGGAGGGAGACCCAGTACTTC
CDR3: CASSWTRRETQYF